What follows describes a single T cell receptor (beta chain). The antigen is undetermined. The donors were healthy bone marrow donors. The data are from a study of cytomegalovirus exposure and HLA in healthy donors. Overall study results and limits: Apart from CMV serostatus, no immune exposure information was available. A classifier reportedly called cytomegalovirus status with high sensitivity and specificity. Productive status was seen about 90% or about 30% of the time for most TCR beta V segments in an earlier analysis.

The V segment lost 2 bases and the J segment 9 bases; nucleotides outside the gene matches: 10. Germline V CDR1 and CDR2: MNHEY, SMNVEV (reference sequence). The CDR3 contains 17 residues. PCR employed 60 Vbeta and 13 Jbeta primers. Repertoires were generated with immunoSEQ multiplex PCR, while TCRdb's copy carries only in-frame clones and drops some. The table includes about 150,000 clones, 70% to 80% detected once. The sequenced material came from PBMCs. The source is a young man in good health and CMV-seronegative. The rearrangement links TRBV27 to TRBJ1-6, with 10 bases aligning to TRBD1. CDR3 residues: CASSLETGGGFGSPLHF. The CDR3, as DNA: TGTGCCAGCAGTTTAGAGACAGGGGGCGGTTTTGGTTCACCCCTCCACTTT.